This T cell receptor beta chain was retrieved from a study of blood T cell repertoires in COVID-19. The J segment lost 1 base and the V segment lost 6 bases, leaving 3 bases of the junction unmatched. The length of the CDR3 is 14 residues. Germline assignment: CDR1 MDHEN and CDR2 SYDVKM. This clone was counted a few times. The sample contains more than one DNA sequence encoding this CDR3. The repertoire was sequenced with immunoSEQ multiplex PCR; TCRdb's copy has only in-frame clones and lacks some. The sample shows approximately 250,000 clones, less than 90% of them seen only once. This chain uses TRBV28 with TRBJ1-5; 7 bases line up with TRBD1. The TCR originated in a woman between 70 and 85 years old with COVID-19, enrolled during active disease. The source material was peripheral blood. The CDR3 region is CASSLGGSNQPQHF. Here the CDR3 DNA reads TGTGCCAGCAGCCTAGGGGGCAGCAATCAGCCCCAGCATTTT.